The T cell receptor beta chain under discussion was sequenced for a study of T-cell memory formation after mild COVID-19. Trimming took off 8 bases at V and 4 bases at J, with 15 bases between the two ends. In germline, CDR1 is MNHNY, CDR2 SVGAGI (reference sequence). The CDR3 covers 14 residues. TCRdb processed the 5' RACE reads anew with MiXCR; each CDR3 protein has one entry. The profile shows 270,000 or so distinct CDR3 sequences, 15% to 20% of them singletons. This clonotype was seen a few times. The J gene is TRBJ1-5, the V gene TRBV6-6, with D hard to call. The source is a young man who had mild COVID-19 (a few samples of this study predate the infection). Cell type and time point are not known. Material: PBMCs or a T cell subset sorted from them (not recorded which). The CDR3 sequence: CASGLGLTNQPQHF. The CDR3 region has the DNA TGTGCCAGCGGACTGGGCCTGACAAATCAGCCCCAGCATTTT.